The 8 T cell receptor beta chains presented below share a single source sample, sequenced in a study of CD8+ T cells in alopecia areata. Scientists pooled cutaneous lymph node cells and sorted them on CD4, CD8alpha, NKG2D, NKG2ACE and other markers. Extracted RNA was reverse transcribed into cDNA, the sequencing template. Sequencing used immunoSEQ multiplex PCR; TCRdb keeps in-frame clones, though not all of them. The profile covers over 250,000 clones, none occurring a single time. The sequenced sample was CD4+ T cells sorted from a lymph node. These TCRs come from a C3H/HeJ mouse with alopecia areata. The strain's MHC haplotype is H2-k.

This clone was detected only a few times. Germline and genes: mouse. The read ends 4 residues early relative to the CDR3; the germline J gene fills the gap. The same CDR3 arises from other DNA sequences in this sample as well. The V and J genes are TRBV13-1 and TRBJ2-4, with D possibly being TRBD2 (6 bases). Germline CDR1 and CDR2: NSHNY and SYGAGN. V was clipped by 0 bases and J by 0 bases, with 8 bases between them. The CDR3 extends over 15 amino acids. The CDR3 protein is CASSDAWGSQNTLYF. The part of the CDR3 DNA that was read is TGTGCCAGCAGTGATGCATGGGGGAGTCAAAAC.

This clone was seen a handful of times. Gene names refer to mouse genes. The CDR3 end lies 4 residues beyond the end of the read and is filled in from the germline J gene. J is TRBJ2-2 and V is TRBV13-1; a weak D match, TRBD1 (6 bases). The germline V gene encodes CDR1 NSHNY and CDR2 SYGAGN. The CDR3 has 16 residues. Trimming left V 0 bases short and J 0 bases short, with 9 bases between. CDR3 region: CASSDVGTTNTGQLYF. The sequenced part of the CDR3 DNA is TGTGCCAGCAGTGATGTTGGGACAACAAACACCGGG.

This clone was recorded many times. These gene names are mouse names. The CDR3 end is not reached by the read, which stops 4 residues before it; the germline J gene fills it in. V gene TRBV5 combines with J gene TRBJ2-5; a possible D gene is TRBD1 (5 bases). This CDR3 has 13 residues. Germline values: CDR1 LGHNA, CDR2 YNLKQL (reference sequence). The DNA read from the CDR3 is TGTGCCAGCAGCCAAGGGACAAAAGAC. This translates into CASSQGTKD. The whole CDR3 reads CASSQGTKDTQYF.

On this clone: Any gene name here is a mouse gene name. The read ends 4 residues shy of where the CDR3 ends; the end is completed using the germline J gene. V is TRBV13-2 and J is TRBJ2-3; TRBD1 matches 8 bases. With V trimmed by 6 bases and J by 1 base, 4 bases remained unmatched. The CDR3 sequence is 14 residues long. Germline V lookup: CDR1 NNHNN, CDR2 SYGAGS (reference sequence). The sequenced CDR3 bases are TGTGCCAGCGTTCAGGGGGCGGGTGCAGAA. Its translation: CASVQGAGAE. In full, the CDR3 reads CASVQGAGAETLYF.

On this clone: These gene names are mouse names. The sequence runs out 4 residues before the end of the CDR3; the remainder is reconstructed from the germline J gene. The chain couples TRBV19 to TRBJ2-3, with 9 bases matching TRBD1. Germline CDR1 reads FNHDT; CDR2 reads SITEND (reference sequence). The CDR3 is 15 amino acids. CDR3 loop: CASSGSGQGRETLYF. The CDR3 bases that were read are TGTGCCAGCAGTGGCTCGGGACAGGGCAGAGAA.

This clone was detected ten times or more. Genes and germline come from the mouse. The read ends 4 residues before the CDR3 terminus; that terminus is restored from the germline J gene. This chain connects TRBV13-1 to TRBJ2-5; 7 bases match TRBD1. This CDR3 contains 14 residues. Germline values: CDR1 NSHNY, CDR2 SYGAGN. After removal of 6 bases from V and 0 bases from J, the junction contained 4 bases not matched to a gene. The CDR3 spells CASTRGINQDTQYF. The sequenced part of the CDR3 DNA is TGTGCCAGCACCAGGGGGATTAACCAAGAC.

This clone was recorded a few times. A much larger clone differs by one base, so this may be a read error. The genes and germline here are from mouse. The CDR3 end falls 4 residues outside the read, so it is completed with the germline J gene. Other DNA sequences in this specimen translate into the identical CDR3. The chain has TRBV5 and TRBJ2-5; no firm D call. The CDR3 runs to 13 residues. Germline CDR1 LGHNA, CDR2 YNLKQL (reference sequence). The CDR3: CASSQEREDTQYF. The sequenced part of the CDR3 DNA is TGTGCCAGCAGCCAAGAAAGGGAAGAC.

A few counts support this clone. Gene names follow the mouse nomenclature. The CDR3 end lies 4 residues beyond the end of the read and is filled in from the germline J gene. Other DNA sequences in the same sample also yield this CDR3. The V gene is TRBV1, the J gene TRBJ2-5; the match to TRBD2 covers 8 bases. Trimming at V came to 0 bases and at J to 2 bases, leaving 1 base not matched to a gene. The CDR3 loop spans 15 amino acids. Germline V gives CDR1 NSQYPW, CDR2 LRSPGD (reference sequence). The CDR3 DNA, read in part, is TGCACCTGCAGTGCAGAGCTGGGGGGCCAAGAC. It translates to CTCSAELGGQD. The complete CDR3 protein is CTCSAELGGQDTQYF.